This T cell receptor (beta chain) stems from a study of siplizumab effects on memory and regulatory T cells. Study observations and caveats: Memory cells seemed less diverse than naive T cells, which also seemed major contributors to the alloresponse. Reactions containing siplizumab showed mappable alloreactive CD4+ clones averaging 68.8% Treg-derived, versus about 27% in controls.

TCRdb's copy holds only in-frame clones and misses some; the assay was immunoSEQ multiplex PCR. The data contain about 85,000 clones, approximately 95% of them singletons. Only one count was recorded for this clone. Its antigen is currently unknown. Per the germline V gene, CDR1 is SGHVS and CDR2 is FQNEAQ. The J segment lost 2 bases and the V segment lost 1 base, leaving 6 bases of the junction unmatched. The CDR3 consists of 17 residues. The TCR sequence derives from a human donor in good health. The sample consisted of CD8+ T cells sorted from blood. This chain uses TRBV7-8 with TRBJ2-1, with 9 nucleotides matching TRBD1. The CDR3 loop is CASSLDLGQGAYNEQFF. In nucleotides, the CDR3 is TGTGCCAGCAGCTTAGATTTGGGACAGGGAGCCTACAATGAGCAGTTCTTC.